Shown below are 4 T cell receptor beta chains from a single sample sequenced in a study of technical replicates of blood from a handful of donors (dated by TCRdb to about 2017). The library was produced with the immunoSEQ multiplex PCR assay. TCRdb retrieved this table from immuneACCESS and kept in-frame rearrangements only. Not all clones are present; in checked studies, unresolved V genes account for under half, and no reason is known for the remainder. The table for this sample lists more than 65,000 clones; over 90% of them were counted only once. About 0.38% of the sample goes to the ten largest clones. The sequenced sample was T cells isolated from PBMCs. All receptors derive from a human donor in good health.

The J gene is TRBJ2-7, the V gene TRBV5-4, with D perhaps matching TRBD2 (5 bases). Germline V lookup: CDR1 SGHNT, CDR2 YYREEE (reference sequence). Trimming removed 0 bases from V and 0 bases from J, with 10 bases in between. The CDR3 covers 15 residues. The CDR3 nucleotides are TGTGCCAGCAGCTTGGGGGCGGGCAGCTCCTACGAGCAGTACTTC. It encodes CASSLGAGSSYEQYF.

This chain connects TRBV6-5 to TRBJ1-2; the D is unclear. The CDR3 spans 14 residues. Germline CDR1 MNHEY, CDR2 SVGAGI. V dropped 1 base and J dropped 8 bases, with 14 bases sitting between them. The CDR3 region has the DNA TGTGCCAGCAGTTACTGGGCGAATGGCAAGGGCTACACCTTC. Amino acids: CASSYWANGKGYTF.

The chain employs TRBV13 and TRBJ2-7; D remains ambiguous. V was clipped by 1 base and J by 2 bases, with 6 bases between them. CDR1 is PRHDT and CDR2 is FYEKMQ in the germline V gene (reference sequence). CDR3 length: 13 amino acids. The CDR3 nucleotides are TGTGCCAGCAGCTTAGATGGGCCCTACGAGCAGTACTTC. It encodes CASSLDGPYEQYF.

CDR3 region: CASSLLAGGSSYEQYF. DNA for the CDR3: TGTGCCAGCAGTTTATTGGCGGGAGGGTCTTCCTACGAGCAGTACTTC. V usage is TRBV27 and J usage is TRBJ2-7, with TRBD2 identical over 9 bases. Germline CDR1 is MNHEY and CDR2 is SMNVEV (reference sequence). V shed 1 base, J shed 1 base, and the junction held 5 bases outside the gene matches. The CDR3 consists of 16 residues.